The entry below describes one T cell receptor beta chain. This sample was included in a study of blood T cell repertoires in COVID-19. Overall study: The United States, Italy and Spain provided the acute and convalescent COVID-19 samples. Nucleic acid was either cDNA or gDNA, and it came from T cells, B-cell-depleted T cells, or PBMCs.

How the authors handled the data: How many nucleated cells were present was estimated from reference gene primer amplification. Produced via immunoSEQ multiplex PCR; TCRdb's table is partial and in-frame only. V, J and clone size are taken as reported in that table, and D and trimming were inferred from the DNA itself. The data contain roughly 250,000 clones, more than 85% of them singletons. This CDR3 spans 15 amino acids. J was trimmed by 3 bases and V by 4 bases; bases with no gene match: 3. Germline V gives CDR1 MGHRA, CDR2 YSYEKL. The source material was peripheral blood. This TCR was sampled from a person under 35 with COVID-19, enrolled during active disease. The chain combines TRBV4-1 with TRBJ1-4; the match to TRBD1 covers 9 bases. CDR3 protein: CASSPQGAANEKLFF. In nucleotides, the CDR3 is TGCGCCAGCAGCCCACAGGGGGCCGCTAATGAAAAACTGTTTTTT.